This note documents a single TCR beta chain sequence. The sample belongs to a study of blood T cell repertoires in COVID-19. Looked up from germline, CDR1 is SGHTA and CDR2 is FQGNSA. Trimming stripped 2 bases from V and 3 bases from J, with 8 bases between. The CDR3 is 14 residues long. Clones were sequenced by immunoSEQ multiplex PCR, and TCRdb holds only the in-frame ones, with some missing. This sample has more than 90,000 clones, with about 75% found just once. The sequence derives from a woman of 80 years or more with acute or convalescent COVID-19. Material: peripheral blood. The chain joins TRBV7-2 to TRBJ1-5; a weak D match, TRBD1 (5 bases). The CDR3 reads CASSLRGNNQPQHF. The CDR3 DNA sequence: TGTGCCAGCAGCTTAAGGGGTAACAATCAGCCCCAGCATTTT.